This T cell receptor (beta chain) was captured in a study of CD8 T cells in Susac syndrome. Reverse transcription of roughly 0.45 to 1 ug RNA used random hexamers. Multiplex PCR with immunoSEQ amplified the TCR beta CDR3 across 54 Vbeta and 13 Jbeta. TCRdb re-called the immunoSEQ multiplex PCR reads through MiXCR, storing one row per CDR3 protein. The sample consists of approximately 190,000 distinct CDR3 sequences, about 95% of them appearing once. The CDR3 contains 16 residues. Between the trimmed V and J ends, which lost 1 base and 5 bases, there was a span of 16 bases. Per the germline V gene, CDR1 is LNHNV and CDR2 is YYDKDF (reference sequence).

This sequence originates from a human donor with Susac syndrome. This sequence joins TRBV15 and TRBJ2-3; D is perhaps TRBD1 or TRBD2 (5 bases each). Specimen: CD8+ T cells from PBMCs. The DNA of the CDR3 is TGTGCCACCAGCAGAGGAGCCGGGACCTTAGGAGATACGCAGTATTTT. Translation gives CATSRGAGTLGDTQYF.